The entry below gives a single T cell receptor beta chain sequence along with its context. Its specificity is unknown. This record comes from a study of T cell responses to AZD1222 COVID-19 vaccine. Study-wide context: Second doses that came at about 4 or about 12 weeks were put together. Points from the study as a whole: With two AZD1222 doses given, Spike-specific TCR breadth and depth both rose. It should be noted that donors were predominantly white British and more often female, and clonal diversity was possibly underestimated.

This table comes from immunoSEQ multiplex PCR, and its TCRdb copy is limited to in-frame clones, with some not included. Altogether 110,000 to 150,000 clones are present, approximately 90% being singletons, with the ten largest covering just over 5.5%. V was trimmed by 0 bases and J by 5 bases, leaving 4 bases between them. The CDR3 is 13 amino acids. The germline gives CDR1 MRHNA, CDR2 SNTAGT. This TCR was recovered from an adult in good health. The input for sequencing was peripheral blood, taken on day 0 of AZD1222 vaccination. This sequence joins TRBV6-4 and TRBJ2-2; D not resolved. CDR3 region: CASSDSGTGELFF. In DNA form, the CDR3 reads TGTGCCAGCAGTGACTCCGGGACCGGGGAGCTGTTTTTT.